What follows are 26 T cell receptor beta chains derived from one specimen sequenced in a study of CD8 T cells in ankylosing spondylitis. TCRdb ran MiXCR on the 5' RACE reads and lists one entry per CDR3 protein. The sample includes hundreds of thousands of distinct CDR3 sequences, about 12% of them seen just once. These TCRs' antigens remain unknown. Study-level results: Made up of under ten highly homologous variants, a TCR beta motif appeared characteristic of ankylosing spondylitis blood.

Sequenced material: blood, either unsorted or a sorted T cell fraction (not recorded which). These TCRs come from a male donor with ankylosing spondylitis.

The chain uses TRBV20-1 and TRBJ2-7; TRBD1 or TRBD2 may be the D gene (7 bases each). Germline CDR1 is DFQATT and CDR2 is SNEGSKA (reference sequence). This CDR3 contains 15 residues. Between the trimmed V and J ends, which lost 6 bases and 4 bases, there was a span of 22 bases. CDR3 amino acids: CSAHDPRAGQYEQYF. As DNA, the CDR3 is TGCAGTGCCCATGATCCCAGAGCGGGACAGTACGAGCAGTACTTC.

Remarks on this clonotype: The junction shows a germline mismatch at one end, possibly a read error. The CDR3 nucleotides read TGCGTCAGCAGCCAAGTCGCCGGGGTGCGTGGCTACACCTTC. Protein: CVSSQVAGVRGYTF. This chain joins TRBV4-3 and TRBJ1-2; D remains ambiguous. There are 14 residues in the CDR3. The V gene's germline CDR1 is LGHNA and CDR2 YSLEER.

This clonotype was observed many times. The chain joins TRBV12-3 or TRBV12-4 to TRBJ1-1, with a possible D match to TRBD1 (5 bases). CDR3 size: 14 residues. Deletions cut 3 bases from V and 0 bases from J, with 8 bases between. The CDR3 coding sequence is TGTGCCAGCAGTTTGGGGGTCCTGAACACTGAAGCTTTCTTT. It encodes CASSLGVLNTEAFF.

This clonotype came up a few times. The chain is built from TRBV5-1 and TRBJ2-3; D perhaps matches TRBD2 (7 bases). The CDR3 runs to 16 residues. CDR1 is SGHRS and CDR2 is YFSETQ in the germline V gene. V lost 0 bases and J 2 bases, leaving 13 bases between the germline ends. Here the CDR3 reads CASSLDGGPATDTQYF. CDR3 DNA sequence: TGCGCCAGCAGCTTGGACGGGGGGCCCGCCACAGATACGCAGTATTTT. The full variable domain, in which reference TRBV5-1 and TRBJ2-3 provide the parts outside the CDR3, is KAGVTQTPRYLIKTRGQQVTLSCSPISGHRSVSWYQQTPGQGLQFLFEYFSETQRNKGNFPGRFSGRQFSNSRSEMNVSTLELGDSALYLCASSLDGGPATDTQYFGPGTRLTVL.

The gene calls are TRBV5-1 and TRBJ2-3; 9 nucleotides align to TRBD2. The trim removed 3 bases at V and 4 bases at J, leaving 6 bases unmatched. The germline V gene encodes CDR1 SGHRS and CDR2 YFSETQ. This CDR3 region has 15 residues. CDR3 sequence (DNA): TGCGCCAGCAGCTATTCGCGGGAGGGATCAGATACGCAGTATTTT. Translating gives CASSYSREGSDTQYF.

This clonotype has just a few counts. V is TRBV20-1 and J is TRBJ2-7; 7 nucleotides match TRBD1. The V gene's germline CDR1 is DFQATT and CDR2 SNEGSKA (reference sequence). J gave up 1 base and V 6 bases, and 9 bases lay outside the gene matches. The CDR3 consists of 14 residues. CDR3 amino acids: CSANELDRSYEQYF. CDR3 nucleotides: TGCAGTGCCAATGAACTGGACAGGTCCTACGAGCAGTACTTC.

In this sample, this clonotype turned up a few times. The chain carries TRBV20-1 and TRBJ2-3, with D maybe TRBD2 (6 bases). CDR1 and CDR2 from the germline V gene are DFQATT and SNEGSKA (reference sequence). The CDR3 is made up of 15 amino acids. The V end was cut by 3 bases, the J end by 0 bases, with 13 bases between. The CDR3 sequence: CSARKRVISTDTQYF. The CDR3 DNA reads as TGCAGTGCTAGGAAGCGGGTGATTAGCACAGATACGCAGTATTTT.

This clonotype has a count of ten or more. The V call is TRBV10-3, the J call TRBJ2-5; tentatively, D is TRBD1 or TRBD2 (5 bases each). The CDR3 is made up of 12 amino acids. Germline CDR1 reads ENHRY; CDR2 reads SYGVKD. The germline V and J ends were trimmed by 6 bases and 4 bases, with 9 bases remaining between them. Here the CDR3 DNA reads TGTGCCATCAGCCCGAGGGGAGAGACCCAGTACTTC. The encoded protein is CAISPRGETQYF.

The V gene is TRBV5-1, the J gene TRBJ2-1; perhaps TRBD2 as D (6 bases). The germline CDR1 and CDR2 sequences are SGHRS and YFSETQ. CDR3 size: 15 residues. The ends were cut back, 6 bases at V and 10 bases at J, with 23 bases in the middle. For the CDR3, the DNA is TGCGCCAGCACCTTTGAGACAGCGGGTGGGGGAGAGCAGTTCTTC. As protein: CASTFETAGGGEQFF.

This clonotype showed up many times. J is TRBJ2-5 and V is TRBV10-3; TRBD2 matches at 7 bases. This CDR3 is built from 14 residues. The germline V gene has CDR1 ENHRY and CDR2 SYGVKD. Germline trimming cut 4 bases from V and 3 bases from J; bases unmatched to any gene: 5. The CDR3 DNA reads TGTGCCATCAGTGCCCAGCGGGGTGAAGAGACCCAGTACTTC. Protein product: CAISAQRGEETQYF.

This clonotype has at least ten counts. The J gene is TRBJ2-3, the V gene TRBV20-1; D not resolved. V was shortened by 3 bases and J by 3 bases, with 13 bases between the two germline ends. Germline CDR1 is DFQATT and CDR2 is SNEGSKA (reference sequence). CDR3 length: 14 residues. CDR3 coding DNA: TGCAGTGCTAGGGTGACTGGGATAACAGATACGCAGTATTTT. It is translated as CSARVTGITDTQYF.

The gene calls are TRBV5-1 and TRBJ1-5, with D hard to call. The germline V and J ends were trimmed by 3 bases and 4 bases, with 14 bases remaining between them. CDR1 is SGHRS and CDR2 is YFSETQ in the germline V gene. The CDR3 totals 15 residues. DNA for the CDR3: TGCGCCAGCAGCTGGGGTTTTGGGGATAATCAGCCCCAGCATTTT. Translated: CASSWGFGDNQPQHF. The variable domain in full, completed from reference TRBV5-1 and TRBJ1-5, reads KAGVTQTPRYLIKTRGQQVTLSCSPISGHRSVSWYQQTPGQGLQFLFEYFSETQRNKGNFPGRFSGRQFSNSRSEMNVSTLELGDSALYLCASSWGFGDNQPQHFGDGTRLSIL.

The chain is built from TRBV5-1 and TRBJ2-5; 13 bases fit TRBD2. V lost 0 bases, J lost 0 bases, and 5 bases stayed unmatched. From germline, CDR1 is SGHRS and CDR2 YFSETQ. The CDR3 has 18 amino acids. CDR3 DNA sequence: TGCGCCAGCAGCTTGGCGGGGACTAGCGGGGTTTACCAAGAGACCCAGTACTTC. The encoded protein is CASSLAGTSGVYQETQYF.

This clonotype showed up just a few times. V usage is TRBV3-1 and J usage is TRBJ1-4; D is unclear. V dropped 4 bases and J dropped 14 bases, with 14 bases sitting between them. Germline values: CDR1 LGHDT, CDR2 YNNKEL (reference sequence). This CDR3 contains 12 residues. CDR3 sequence reads: CASSLGIGHLFF. The DNA of the CDR3 is TGTGCCAGCAGCCTTGGGATCGGCCATCTGTTTTTT.

The chain carries TRBV6-5 and TRBJ2-1; 10 bases match TRBD1. The CDR3 contains 16 residues. V shed 4 bases, J shed 6 bases, and the junction held 9 bases outside the gene matches. Germline CDR1 and CDR2: MNHEY and SVGAGI. The CDR3 bases are TGTGCCAGCAGTTCCCTGGGACAGGGGTTATCCAATGAGCAGTTCTTC. Translating it yields CASSSLGQGLSNEQFF.

The sample holds a few counts of this clonotype. CDR3 region: CASSSRTGDTQYF. CDR3 bases: TGTGCCAGCAGTTCCCGGACAGGAGATACGCAGTATTTT. The chain joins TRBV6-2 or TRBV6-3 to TRBJ2-3; 7 bases are shared with TRBD1. The CDR3 length is 13 residues. The germline V gene encodes CDR1 MNHEY and CDR2 SVGEGT. Trimming took 4 bases from V and 5 from J; bases not matched to a gene: 3.

As DNA, the CDR3 is TGTGCCACCAGTGACCCAGGACAGGGGAAGGCTGGGGCCAACGTCCTGACTTTC. Its translation: CATSDPGQGKAGANVLTF. The chain employs TRBV24-1 and TRBJ2-6; TRBD1 matches at 9 bases. CDR3 size: 18 residues. Trimming cost V 4 bases and J 2 bases; bases outside gene matches: 8. Germline loops: CDR1 KGHDR, CDR2 SFDVKD.

The sample holds a few counts of this clonotype. V is TRBV6-5 and J is TRBJ1-1; 9 bases line up with TRBD1. Losses at the gene ends were 4 bases for V and 4 bases for J; bases not matched to a gene: 13. From germline, CDR1 is MNHEY and CDR2 SVGAGI. This CDR3 is 17 amino acids long. The CDR3 loop is CASSSGTGRGSSTEAFF. The CDR3 DNA is TGTGCCAGCAGTTCCGGGACAGGGCGGGGTTCGAGCACTGAAGCTTTCTTT.

V and J are TRBV7-2 and TRBJ1-2, with unresolved D. CDR3 length: 14 amino acids. Trimming cost V 6 bases and J 4 bases, with 15 bases left between them. CDR1 is SGHTA and CDR2 is FQGNSA in the germline V gene. CDR3 residues: CASSPAPDPYGYTF. The CDR3, as DNA: TGTGCCAGCAGTCCCGCCCCGGACCCCTATGGCTACACCTTC.

This clonotype has at least ten counts. The chain combines TRBV10-3 with TRBJ2-5, with 11 bases lining up with TRBD1. Germline V gene sequence: CDR1 ENHRY, CDR2 SYGVKD. The CDR3 runs to 14 residues. The junction had 3 bases not matched to a gene; V was cut back by 6 bases and J by 3 bases. The CDR3: CAIRPGQGEETQYF. In DNA form, the CDR3 reads TGTGCCATCAGACCGGGACAGGGGGAAGAGACCCAGTACTTC.

This clonotype has a count of ten or more. This chain uses TRBV21-1 with TRBJ2-7; the table's D call of TRBD1 was not tested on the DNA. TRBV21-1 is labeled a pseudogene. The CDR3 sequence is 14 residues long. The CDR3 loop reads CASSSRTGGYEQYF. CDR3 DNA: TGTGCCAGCAGCTCCCGGACAGGGGGTTACGAGCAGTACTTC.

A word on this clonotype: An end of the junction differs from the germline gene, which may be a read error. V and J are TRBV29-1 and TRBJ2-5, with 11 bases aligning to TRBD2. The CDR3 totals 14 residues. Germline CDR1 reads SQVTM; CDR2 reads ANQGSEA. The CDR3 sequence is CSVEKRLAGSPRTF. The DNA of the CDR3 is TGCAGCGTTGAAAAACGACTAGCGGGGAGCCCCCGTACCTTC.

This clonotype was recorded many times. The V call is TRBV20-1, the J call TRBJ1-5; D is perhaps TRBD1 (5 bases). This CDR3 has 14 residues. V lost 6 bases, J lost 11 bases, and 23 bases lay in between. Looked up from germline, CDR1 is DFQATT and CDR2 is SNEGSKA (reference sequence). This CDR3 is CSAPTLGTGGSQHF. The CDR3, as DNA: TGCAGTGCGCCTACATTGGGGACTGGAGGATCCCAGCATTTT.

This clonotype was counted between two and nine times. The chain uses TRBV5-1 and TRBJ2-7, with D perhaps matching TRBD1 (6 bases). Germline V CDR1 and CDR2: SGHRS, YFSETQ. This CDR3 is 14 amino acids long. Trimming shortened V by 2 bases and J by 0 bases, and 9 bases separated the two germline ends. For the CDR3, the DNA is TGCGCCAGCAGCTTCGGACAGAGCTCCTACGAGCAGTACTTC. Protein product: CASSFGQSSYEQYF.

The V gene is TRBV20-1, the J gene TRBJ2-7, with 9 bases aligning to TRBD1. Looked up from germline, CDR1 is DFQATT and CDR2 is SNEGSKA (reference sequence). V was clipped by 3 bases and J by 4 bases; unmatched bases: 7. The CDR3 extends over 14 amino acids. CDR3 region: CSASPGTGLYEQYF. As DNA, the CDR3 is TGCAGTGCTAGCCCCGGGACAGGGCTATACGAGCAGTACTTC.

The chain carries TRBV11-3 and TRBJ2-5, with D perhaps matching TRBD2 (6 bases). This CDR3 region has 13 residues. The germline CDR1 and CDR2 sequences are SGHNT and YENEEA. The ends were cut back, 3 bases at V and 7 bases at J, with 12 bases in the middle. The chain's CDR3 is CASSFTEAGTQYF. DNA for the CDR3: TGTGCCAGCAGCTTCACTGAAGCGGGGACCCAGTACTTC.